The rows below give T cell receptor beta chains drawn from one sample of a study of CD8+ T cells in alopecia areata. Method: immunoSEQ multiplex PCR; TCRdb's copy keeps in-frame clones and lacks some. The table lists about 130,000 clones, around 50% of them singletons. This sample comprised CD4+ T cells sorted from blood, obtained at week 0. The source of these receptors is a human donor with alopecia areata. Both conserved end residues are part of each CDR3. D genes are given only for firm matches. Size values are once, few and many counts, or a class for expanded clones, and some rows have none.

V: TRBV19
J: TRBJ2-1
size: few
D: TRBD1
DNA: TGTGCCAGTAGTCCCGGGACAGTCGCGCCCAATGAGCAGTTCTTC
CDR3: CASSPGTVAPNEQFF

V: TRBV6-5
J: TRBJ2-1
size: NA
D: TRBD1
DNA: TGTGCCAGCAGTTACTCCCGGGACAGGGCCTACAATGAGCAGTTCTTC
CDR3: CASSYSRDRAYNEQFF

V: TRBV5-1
J: TRBJ1-1
size: NA
D: NA
DNA: TGCGCCAGCAGCTTCGAGGCGAACACTGAAGCTTTCTTT
CDR3: CASSFEANTEAFF

V: TRBV5-6
J: TRBJ2-7
size: NA
D: TRBD1
DNA: TGTGCCAGCAGCTTGTTTGGGACAGGTGGCGAGCAGTACTTC
CDR3: CASSLFGTGGEQYF

V: TRBV9
J: TRBJ1-3
size: once
D: NA
DNA: TGTGCCAGCAGCGTGTCCGGGGGGATCTCTGGAAACACCATATATTTT
CDR3: CASSVSGGISGNTIYF

V: TRBV6-6
J: TRBJ2-3
size: NA
D: TRBD1
DNA: TGTGCCAGCAGGCCCGGGACAGGGGGCGTTAGGCAGTATTTT
CDR3: CASRPGTGGVRQYF

V: TRBV5-4
J: TRBJ2-5
size: NA
D: TRBD2
DNA: TGTGCCAGCAGCTTGGATGCGGGGGGGCCGGGACGAAGTGCCCAGTACTTC
CDR3: CASSLDAGGPGRSAQYF

V: TRBV6-5
J: TRBJ2-3
size: few
D: TRBD1
DNA: TGTGCCAGCAGTTACGTGGGACAGGGGCGAACAGATACGCAGTATTTT
CDR3: CASSYVGQGRTDTQYF

V: TRBV2
J: TRBJ2-7
size: NA
D: TRBD1
DNA: TGTGCCGGGACAGGTGCCCCCTACGAGCAGTACTTC
CDR3: CAGTGAPYEQYF

V: TRBV29-1
J: TRBJ1-4
size: NA
D: TRBD1
DNA: TGCAGCGTTGCCCGGGGGACAGCTGAAAAACTGTTTTTT
CDR3: CSVARGTAEKLFF

V: TRBV6-5
J: TRBJ2-7
size: NA
D: NA
DNA: TGTGCCAGCAGTTCCCACTACGAGCAGTACTTC
CDR3: CASSSHYEQYF

V: TRBV19
J: TRBJ2-2
size: few
D: TRBD1
DNA: TGTGCCAGCCACCCCCCGGGGACAGGTCTCGCCGGGGAGCTGTTTTTT
CDR3: CASHPPGTGLAGELFF

V: TRBV5-4
J: TRBJ2-3
size: NA
D: TRBD2
DNA: TGTGCCAGCAGCTTGAGGCTAGCGGGGGGCGCAGATACGCAGTATTTT
CDR3: CASSLRLAGGADTQYF

V: TRBV30
J: TRBJ2-5
size: once
D: NA
DNA: TGTGCCTGGGACTTGACGGGTGTAGAGACCCAGTACTTC
CDR3: CAWDLTGVETQYF

V: TRBV29-1
J: TRBJ2-3
size: NA
D: NA
DNA: TGCAGCGTTGAACCCCAGGACTCTACAGATACGCAGTATTTT
CDR3: CSVEPQDSTDTQYF

V: TRBV29-1
J: TRBJ1-1
size: once
D: NA
DNA: TGCAGCGTTCAGAAGACGGGAAACACTGAAGCTTTCTTT
CDR3: CSVQKTGNTEAFF

V: TRBV5-1
J: TRBJ2-1
size: NA
D: NA
DNA: TGCGCCAGCAACCTAGGGGACTCCTCCTACAATGAGCAGTTCTTC
CDR3: CASNLGDSSYNEQFF

V: TRBV7-9
J: TRBJ2-2
size: few
D: NA
DNA: TGTGCCAGCAGCTTAAGTCAGCTCACCGGGGAGCTGTTTTTT
CDR3: CASSLSQLTGELFF

V: TRBV7-2
J: TRBJ2-7
size: once
D: NA
DNA: TGTGCCAGCAGCTTAGGGGGGCTCCAGAGGTCGGAGCAGTACTTC
CDR3: CASSLGGLQRSEQYF

V: TRBV30
J: TRBJ2-1
size: NA
D: NA
DNA: TGTGCCTGGAGTGTACTGGCCCGCCTGGGGGACAATGAGCAGTTCTTC
CDR3: CAWSVLARLGDNEQFF

V: TRBV6-5
J: TRBJ2-3
size: NA
D: TRBD2
DNA: TGTGCCAGCAGTTCGGCGACTAGCGGCACAGATACGCAGTATTTT
CDR3: CASSSATSGTDTQYF

V: TRBV7-2
J: TRBJ2-1
size: few
D: TRBD2
DNA: TGTGCCAGCAGCCTCCCGGGAGCGGGGGGATTCCACTCCTACAATGAGCAGTTCTTC
CDR3: CASSLPGAGGFHSYNEQFF

V: TRBV30
J: TRBJ1-2
size: NA
D: NA
DNA: TGTGCCTGGAGTGTACTAGCCGCACTTGGCTTC
CDR3: CAWSVLAALGF

V: TRBV30
J: TRBJ1-1
size: NA
D: NA
DNA: TGTGCCTGGAGCCCAGGACTCAAAGGAGCTTTCTTT
CDR3: CAWSPGLKGAFF

V: TRBV7-2
J: TRBJ2-1
size: NA
D: NA
DNA: TGTGCCAGCCGGGCCGGGGGCCTCAATGAGCAGTTCTTC
CDR3: CASRAGGLNEQFF

V: TRBV5-1
J: TRBJ2-3
size: few
D: NA
DNA: TGCGCCAGCAGCTTTGAGGGGCGAAGCACAGATACGCAGTATTTT
CDR3: CASSFEGRSTDTQYF

V: TRBV7-2
J: TRBJ2-1
size: NA
D: TRBD2
DNA: TGTGCCAGCAGCTTAGTGGGCGGGGGGAATTACAATGAGCAGTTCTTC
CDR3: CASSLVGGGNYNEQFF

V: TRBV4-1
J: TRBJ2-3
size: NA
D: NA
DNA: TGCGCCAGCAGCCAAGACCGGAGACGCACAGATACGCAGTATTTT
CDR3: CASSQDRRRTDTQYF

V: TRBV15
J: TRBJ2-5
size: once
D: NA
DNA: TGTGCCACCAGCAGAGATTGGGGAACAGGGACCCAGTACTTC
CDR3: CATSRDWGTGTQYF

V: TRBV11-1
J: TRBJ2-2
size: NA
D: NA
DNA: TGTGCCAGCAGCCCTAATCGGGGGGCTAGGACCGGGGAGCTGTTTTTT
CDR3: CASSPNRGARTGELFF

V: TRBV30
J: TRBJ1-1
size: NA
D: TRBD1
DNA: TGTGCCTGGAGTCAGGGACAGTGGAGCACTGAAGCTTTCTTT
CDR3: CAWSQGQWSTEAFF

V: TRBV29-1
J: TRBJ1-1
size: NA
D: TRBD1
DNA: TGCAGCGCGGGACAGGGAAGGAACACTGAAGCTTTCTTT
CDR3: CSAGQGRNTEAFF

V: TRBV12-5
J: TRBJ2-1
size: few
D: NA
DNA: TGTGCTAGTGGTTCCAAGGACGGCCCCCCCAATGAGCAGTTCTTC
CDR3: CASGSKDGPPNEQFF

V: TRBV29-1
J: TRBJ1-1
size: NA
D: NA
DNA: TGCAGCGTTGAGGGAGGAAACACTGAAGCTTTCTTT
CDR3: CSVEGGNTEAFF

V: TRBV4-2
J: TRBJ1-1
size: once
D: NA
DNA: TGTGCCAGCAGCCGAGGGCCGTCGTCGGGCACTGAAGCTTTCTTT
CDR3: CASSRGPSSGTEAFF

V: TRBV5-1
J: TRBJ2-3
size: NA
D: TRBD1
DNA: TGCGCCAGCAGCGCGGAGACAGGGGCATACACAGATACGCAGTATTTT
CDR3: CASSAETGAYTDTQYF

V: TRBV7-9
J: TRBJ1-5
size: NA
D: NA
DNA: TGTGCCAGCAGCTTAGGCCCAGATCAGCCCCAGCATTTT
CDR3: CASSLGPDQPQHF

V: TRBV7-2
J: TRBJ1-6
size: once
D: TRBD1
DNA: TGTGCCAGCAGCGCCCGACAGGGATCCCTTAATTCACCCCTCCACTTT
CDR3: CASSARQGSLNSPLHF

V: TRBV9
J: TRBJ2-3
size: NA
D: TRBD2
DNA: TGTGCCAGCAGCCGCACGGCGGGGGGGTTAACAGATACGCAGTATTTT
CDR3: CASSRTAGGLTDTQYF

V: TRBV7-8
J: TRBJ2-5
size: NA
D: NA
DNA: TGTGCCAGCAGCTTAGGGAGGGGAGAGACCCAGTACTTC
CDR3: CASSLGRGETQYF